The 19 T cell receptor beta chains below all came from one sample that was sequenced in a study of beta chain features in type 1 diabetes (dated by TCRdb to between 2017 and 2018). What the authors observed across the whole study: A moderate but significant shortening of TCRB CDR3 length was observed in type 1 diabetes patients in all four CD4+ subsets.

Receptors were amplified or captured by the immunoSEQ multiplex PCR assay. The High Capacity cDNA Reverse Transcription Kit was used to reverse transcribe all of the isolated RNA, meaning that expressed TCRB transcripts were what got sequenced. TCRdb carries this immuneACCESS record with in-frame sequences only. Its versions omit some clonotypes, under half of them owing to an unresolved V gene in the studies checked, with the rest unexplained. The sample records roughly 240,000 clones, approximately 24% of which are singletons. Together, the top ten hold roughly 0.011% of the sample. Their antigens remain unidentified. Sequenced: naive CD4+ T cells from blood. The intended sense of this specimen's cell subset or site label: true naive CD4+ T cells. The receptors shown here come from a woman aged 30 to 39 with type 1 diabetes.

This clone turned up a few times. Here the CDR3 DNA reads TGCAGCGTTCTCAACCCCGGACAGGGTGGAGAGCAGTACTTC. Encoded protein: CSVLNPGQGGEQYF. The chain has TRBV29-1 and TRBJ2-7, with 8 bases aligning to TRBD1. Germline assignment: CDR1 SQVTM and CDR2 ANQGSEA. V trimming: 5 bases; J trimming: 7 bases; junction bases outside the gene matches: 13. This CDR3 contains 14 residues.

This sequence joins TRBV7-3 and TRBJ2-1; 7 nucleotides line up with TRBD2. The trim removed 2 bases at V and 4 bases at J, leaving 2 bases unmatched. This CDR3 has 14 residues. From germline, CDR1 is SGHTA and CDR2 FQGTGA. The CDR3, as DNA: TGTGCCAGCAGCTTAGCGGGAGTGTACAATGAGCAGTTCTTC. Encoded protein: CASSLAGVYNEQFF. Variable domain in full (rest from reference TRBV7-3 and TRBJ2-1): GAGVSQTPSNKVTEKGKYVELRCDPISGHTALYWYRQSLGQGPEFLIYFQGTGAADDSGLPNDRFFAVRPEGSVSTLKIQRTERGDSAVYLCASSLAGVYNEQFFGPGTRLTVL.

The chain carries TRBV9 and TRBJ1-5; 9 nucleotides match TRBD1. Germline loops: CDR1 SGDLS, CDR2 YYNGEE. The CDR3 loop spans 15 amino acids. V lost 3 bases, J lost 2 bases, and 3 bases stayed unmatched. In DNA, the CDR3 is TGTGCCAGCAGCGGGGACAGGGAGGGCAATCAGCCCCAGCATTTT. This codes for CASSGDREGNQPQHF.

This chain links TRBV6-4 with TRBJ1-2, with 10 bases lining up with TRBD1. V was pared by 5 bases and J by 7 bases, with 4 bases of the junction left unmatched. The germline gives CDR1 MRHNA, CDR2 SNTAGT. The CDR3 sequence is 13 residues long. CDR3 sequence: CASSTGTGAGYTF. DNA of the CDR3: TGTGCCAGCAGTACCGGGACAGGGGCTGGCTACACCTTC.

The chain recombines TRBV18 with TRBJ2-3; 8 nucleotides align to TRBD2. The CDR3 has 15 residues. Per germline, CDR1 KGHSH and CDR2 LQKENI. V trimming: 1 base; J trimming: 2 bases; junction bases outside the gene matches: 2. Written as DNA, the CDR3 is TGTGCCAGCTCACCACAGCGGGAGACCACAGATACGCAGTATTTT. This gives the protein CASSPQRETTDTQYF.

The V gene is TRBV7-8, the J gene TRBJ2-5; TRBD2 might be the D (5 bases). CDR1 is SGHVS, CDR2 FQNEAQ, per germline. The CDR3 has 13 residues. The germline V and J ends were trimmed by 0 bases and 5 bases, with 7 bases remaining between them. The chain's CDR3 is CASSLAGGETQYF. CDR3 nucleotides: TGTGCCAGCAGCTTAGCGGGCGGGGAGACCCAGTACTTC.

This clone appeared a few times. V and J are TRBV10-3 and TRBJ1-2; 10 bases agree with TRBD1. The CDR3 runs 14 residues. V lost 6 bases, J lost 2 bases, and 3 bases stayed unmatched. Germline V gene data show CDR1 as ENHRY and CDR2 as SYGVKD. CDR3 sequence: CAISGTGENYGYTF. The DNA of the CDR3 is TGTGCCATCAGCGGGACAGGGGAAAACTATGGCTACACCTTC.

This clone appeared a few times. V gene TRBV29-1 combines with J gene TRBJ2-5; 8 bases line up with TRBD2. Germline V CDR1 and CDR2: SQVTM, ANQGSEA. The CDR3 totals 14 residues. With V trimmed by 2 bases and J by 2 bases, 4 bases remained unmatched. The CDR3 DNA is TGCAGCGTTGAACGGATAGCGGGGCAAGAGACCCAGTACTTC. This translates into CSVERIAGQETQYF.

V gene TRBV6-6 combines with J gene TRBJ2-1; a possible D gene is TRBD1 (6 bases). The germline V and J ends were trimmed by 7 bases and 6 bases, with 10 bases remaining between them. This CDR3 contains 12 residues. From germline, CDR1 is MNHNY and CDR2 SVGAGI (reference sequence). CDR3 DNA sequence: TGTGCCAGCACCTGGACAGTCAATGAGCAGTTCTTC. Protein sequence: CASTWTVNEQFF.

The chain has TRBV19 and TRBJ2-7, with D perhaps TRBD2 (6 bases). Germline CDR1 and CDR2: LNHDA and SQIVND (reference sequence). The CDR3 sequence is 15 residues long. Trimming took 5 bases from V and 6 from J, leaving 20 bases between them. The CDR3 DNA sequence: TGTGCCAGTAGTCTCCACCACCGGGACTCAATCGAGCAGTACTTC. It is translated as CASSLHHRDSIEQYF.

This clone was detected only a few times. In nucleotides, the CDR3 is TGTGCCAGCAGGGGCAGCGGGACTAGCTACGAGCAGTACTTC. Translation gives CASRGSGTSYEQYF. V gene TRBV6-1 combines with J gene TRBJ2-7, with TRBD2 identical over 8 bases. Germline V gives CDR1 MNHNS, CDR2 SASEGT. Trimming cost V 6 bases and J 3 bases; bases outside gene matches: 7. The CDR3 covers 14 residues.

This chain uses TRBV5-1 with TRBJ2-1; possible D gene TRBD1, 6 bases. This CDR3 region has 14 residues. The germline V and J ends were trimmed by 2 bases and 4 bases, with 10 bases remaining between them. CDR1 and CDR2 from the germline V gene are SGHRS and YFSETQ. As DNA, the CDR3 is TGCGCCAGCAGCTTAGGACAGAGGTACAATGAGCAGTTCTTC. Protein: CASSLGQRYNEQFF.

The chain couples TRBV4-2 to TRBJ2-7; possible D gene TRBD1, 6 bases. CDR1 and CDR2 (germline): LGHNA, YNFKEQ. V was cut by 4 bases and J by 5 bases, with 18 bases left in between. The CDR3 length is 15 residues. In DNA, the CDR3 is TGTGCCAGCAGCCTATGGGGGCTAGCCCTCGACGAGCAGTACTTC. Residues: CASSLWGLALDEQYF.

The rearrangement links TRBV4-2 to TRBJ2-7, with TRBD2 matching 13 bases. The CDR3 length is 15 residues. Per germline, CDR1 LGHNA and CDR2 YNFKEQ. V trimming: 2 bases; J trimming: 7 bases; junction bases outside the gene matches: 5. The CDR3 DNA sequence: TGTGCCAGCAGCCAAAGACTAGCGGGAGGAGCTGAGCAGTACTTC. Its translation is CASSQRLAGGAEQYF.

This clone appeared a few times. This sequence joins TRBV30 and TRBJ1-2; no definite D call. The CDR3 runs 12 residues. The V gene's germline CDR1 is GTSNPN and CDR2 SVGIG (reference sequence). Trimming removed 0 bases from V and 4 bases from J, with 6 bases in between. CDR3 amino acids: CAWSVASYGYTF. Written as DNA, the CDR3 is TGTGCCTGGAGTGTCGCCAGCTATGGCTACACCTTC.

There are a few counts of this clone. In nucleotides, the CDR3 is TGCAGCGCCGAGGGGACTAGAGGCCAAGAGACCCAGTACTTC. Translated, it gives CSAEGTRGQETQYF. The J gene is TRBJ2-5, the V gene TRBV29-1, with 8 nucleotides matching TRBD2. Unmatched junction bases numbered 8, after V lost 7 bases and J lost 1 base. Germline CDR1 and CDR2: SQVTM and ANQGSEA. The CDR3 has 14 amino acids.

This clone has only a few counts. The chain is built from TRBV11-1 and TRBJ2-3; 9 bases are shared with TRBD2. Germline CDR1 is SGHAT and CDR2 is FQDESV (reference sequence). Losses at the gene ends were 1 base for V and 2 bases for J; bases not matched to a gene: 4. The CDR3 is 16 residues long. The CDR3 nucleotides read TGTGCCAGCAGCTTAGGAATAGCGGGGGACACAGATACGCAGTATTTT. Amino acid sequence: CASSLGIAGDTDTQYF.

This clone was observed a few times. The CDR3 coding sequence is TGTGCCAGCAATCACGGTGAGGGTAACATTGCCTTCTACGAGCAGTACTTC. This gives the protein CASNHGEGNIAFYEQYF. V is TRBV28 and J is TRBJ2-7, with D maybe TRBD2 (5 bases). Germline values: CDR1 MDHEN, CDR2 SYDVKM. V shed 7 bases and J shed 3 bases, with 25 bases lying between them. This CDR3 is built from 17 residues.

This chain joins TRBV29-1 and TRBJ1-2; TRBD1 might be the D (5 bases). V lost 7 bases, J lost 6 bases, and 21 bases lay in between. Per the germline V gene, CDR1 is SQVTM and CDR2 is ANQGSEA. CDR3 length: 14 residues. Written as DNA, the CDR3 is TGCAGCGCCTCCCAAGGGGAGGGAGTGAATGGCTACACCTTC. It translates to CSASQGEGVNGYTF.